The next 2 T cell receptor beta chains were all read from a single sample in a study of identifying expanded T cells in peripheral blood (dated by TCRdb to about 2019). The library was obtained by the immunoSEQ multiplex PCR assay. Imported from immuneACCESS, the table was reduced by TCRdb to in-frame sequences with V and J called. These copies leave out some clones; in studies compared against another copy, an unresolved V gene accounts for under half, and the cause of the remainder is not known. Present in this sample are more than 45,000 clones, around nine tenths of which were seen just once. About 3.7% of the sample lies in the top ten. The sequenced sample was blood. All receptors come from a person aged 18 to 75 in good health.

The J gene is TRBJ2-3, the V gene TRBV6-5; D ambiguous. This CDR3 contains 13 residues. Per germline, CDR1 MNHEY and CDR2 SVGAGI. V lost 5 bases, J lost 1 base, and 7 bases lay in between. Here the CDR3 DNA reads TGTGCCAGCAGTGAGCCTGGCACAGATACGCAGTATTTT. Translating gives CASSEPGTDTQYF.

The chain couples TRBV10-2 to TRBJ1-5; a weak D match, TRBD1 (5 bases). CDR3 length equals 14 residues. Germline V CDR1 and CDR2: WSHSY, SAAADI. Trimming took off 3 bases at V and 2 bases at J, with 8 bases between the two ends. The CDR3 region has the DNA TGCGCCAGCAGTGACAGGGAGGGCAATCAGCCCCAGCATTTT. It encodes CASSDREGNQPQHF.